These T cell receptor beta chains were read from a single sample in a study of T cells in Graves' hyperthyroidism and ophthalmopathy. TCRdb re-called the multiplex PCR reads with MiXCR, one entry per CDR3 protein. The sample yields around 400,000 distinct CDR3 sequences, around 14% seen once. Sample: blood. These receptors originate from a woman aged 18-29 years with Graves' hyperthyroidism that later progressed to Graves' ophthalmopathy. Each CDR3 is given with its conserved first and last residue. A D gene is named only where the DNA matches it firmly. Only some rows state a clone size, as once, few, many or a class for expanded clones.

>TRBD1|many|TRBJ2-5|TRBV30
TGTGCCTGGAGTCGGGGCAGGGGGCTTGAGACCCAGTACTTC
CAWSRGRGLETQYF
>NA|NA|TRBJ2-1|TRBV9
TGTGCCAGCAGCGATGGAAGGATCAATGAGCAGTTCTTC
CASSDGRINEQFF
>NA|many|TRBJ2-7|TRBV15
TGTGCCACCAGCAACAGAGGGAGCTCGACCGAGCAGTACTTC
CATSNRGSSTEQYF
>TRBD2|NA|TRBJ2-1|TRBV28
TGTGCCAGCAGTTTTTTCTTAGCGGGAGGCAATGAGCAGTTCTTC
CASSFFLAGGNEQFF
>NA|NA|TRBJ2-5|TRBV4-3
TGCGCCAGCAGCCAACGACAGGACCAAGAGACCCAGTACTTC
CASSQRQDQETQYF
>NA|many|TRBJ2-1|TRBV12-3/TRBV12-4
TGTGCCAGCAGTCGAAGGGGGGCTAGAGACAATGAGCAGTTCTTC
CASSRRGARDNEQFF
>NA|NA|TRBJ2-6|TRBV6-2/TRBV6-3
TGTGCCAGCAGTTATGAGGGTACTGGGGCCAACGTCCTGACTTTC
CASSYEGTGANVLTF
>NA|many|TRBJ1-4|TRBV5-1
TGCGCCAGCAGCCTCGGGACCTTAACAGCTAATGAAAAACTGTTTTTT
CASSLGTLTANEKLFF
>NA|NA|TRBJ1-1|TRBV30
TGTGCCTGGAGTAAAATTTCCCTTGAAGCTTTCTTT
CAWSKISLEAFF
>TRBD1|NA|TRBJ1-5|TRBV19
TGTGCCAGTAGTATTCGAATGCTGGGACAGGGGGAACCCTTCAGTGGACAGCCCCAGCATTTT
CASSIRMLGQGEPFSGQPQHF
>TRBD1|once|TRBJ1-6|TRBV5-1
TGCGCCAGCAGCTTGGACTATGCCGGGACAGGGGCTTCACCCCTCCACTTT
CASSLDYAGTGASPLHF
>NA|few|TRBJ2-7|TRBV7-9
TGTGCCAGCAGCTTAGAGAATGGAGCAACCGAGCAGTACTTC
CASSLENGATEQYF
>NA|many|TRBJ2-7|TRBV2
TGTGCCAGCGGGTCGTTTATGGAGCAGTACTTC
CASGSFMEQYF
>NA|NA|TRBJ2-2|TRBV5-1
TGCGCCAGCAGCTTGGAGGACTACACCGGGGAGCTGTTTTTT
CASSLEDYTGELFF
>NA|many|TRBJ1-2|TRBV7-9
TGTGCCAGCAGCTCAGACAGCTATGGCTACACCTTC
CASSSDSYGYTF
>TRBD1|NA|TRBJ1-5|TRBV20-1
TGCAGTGCTATGGGGACAGCCTTTGGTAGCAATCAGCCCCAGCATTTT
CSAMGTAFGSNQPQHF
>NA|few|TRBJ2-7|TRBV27
TGTGCCAGCAGTCCCCCAGGGGCGCCGAACGAGCAGTACTTC
CASSPPGAPNEQYF
>NA|NA|TRBJ1-6|TRBV20-1
TGCAGTGCTATACCCACGTCCGGAGGTTCACCCCTCCACTTT
CSAIPTSGGSPLHF
>NA|few|TRBJ2-3|TRBV5-6
TGTGCCAGCAGCCTTTGGGGGTCGACACCCGATACGCAGTATTTT
CASSLWGSTPDTQYF
>NA|NA|TRBJ2-7|TRBV11-2
TGTGCCAGCAGCAGAACAGTCTACGAGCAGTACTTC
CASSRTVYEQYF
>NA|NA|TRBJ2-5|TRBV28
TGTGCCGGCCTCTTCCCAGGAGAAGAGACCCAGTACTTC
CAGLFPGEETQYF
>NA|many|TRBJ1-1|TRBV7-9
TGTGCCAGCAGCTCCTCCTTCCGACAGAAGGCTTTCTTT
CASSSSFRQKAFF
>NA|many|TRBJ1-1|TRBV30
TGTGCCTGGCTCCGAAGGCGAGCAGGGCCTACTGAAGCTTTCTTT
CAWLRRRAGPTEAFF
>TRBD1|few|TRBJ2-4|TRBV6-2/TRBV6-3
TGTGCCAGCAGTTATAAAGGACAGGGGGCGAACATTCAGTACTTC
CASSYKGQGANIQYF
>NA|few|TRBJ2-1|TRBV7-6
TGTGCCAGCAGCCGGGACGGGAGCTCCTACAATGAGCAGTTCTTC
CASSRDGSSYNEQFF
>TRBD1|NA|TRBJ2-7|TRBV5-1
TGCGCCAGTTCAAGACAGGGATCCCGAGAGCAGTACTTC
CASSRQGSREQYF
>NA|few|TRBJ2-1|TRBV20-1
TGCAGTGCTAGACGGTGGGGGAGAAGCTCCTACAATGAGCAGTTCTTC
CSARRWGRSSYNEQFF
>TRBD1|NA|TRBJ1-4|TRBV6-2/TRBV6-3
TGTGCCAGCATGCTCAGGGGGACGGCTGAAAAACTGTTTTTT
CASMLRGTAEKLFF
>NA|many|TRBJ2-1|TRBV27
TGTGCCAGCAGTTTTTTCTTGGTCGGCCCTGTTGAGCAGTTCTTC
CASSFFLVGPVEQFF
>NA|many|TRBJ2-1|TRBV29-1
TGCAGCGTTGAGCCCCCAGGGGCGGGCGATGAGCAGTTCTTC
CSVEPPGAGDEQFF
>TRBD1|NA|TRBJ1-5|TRBV20-1
TGCATTGCTGGACAGGGGAATGGAAGGGGCGTCAATCGGCCCCAGCATTTT
CIAGQGNGRGVNRPQHF
>TRBD2|NA|TRBJ2-7|TRBV28
TGTGCCAGCAGTCCATGGGGGACTAGCGGGAGCTACGAGCAGTACTTC
CASSPWGTSGSYEQYF
>TRBD2|many|TRBJ2-1|TRBV7-9
TGTGCCAGCAGCAGTAGCGGGAGAGAACACAATGAGCAGTTCTTC
CASSSSGREHNEQFF
>TRBD2|NA|TRBJ2-3|TRBV5-4
TGTGCCAGCAGCTTGGAGGCTAGCGGGGGAGTCAGGGATACGCAGTATTTT
CASSLEASGGVRDTQYF
>TRBD1|NA|TRBJ1-6|TRBV6-1
TGTGCCAGCAGACAGGGGAATTCACCCCTCCACTTT
CASRQGNSPLHF
>TRBD1|many|TRBJ1-2|TRBV5-1
TGCGCCAGCAGCTTGCTCCCGGGACAGGGGACCAATGGCTACACCTTC
CASSLLPGQGTNGYTF
>TRBD2|many|TRBJ2-1|TRBV28
TGTGCCAGCAGTTTACCGACTAGCGGGAGGGGGCCCTACAATGAGCAGTTCTTC
CASSLPTSGRGPYNEQFF
>NA|few|TRBJ2-1|TRBV20-1
TGCAGTGCTACTGTCAGGCGGGCCTCCTACAATGAGCAGTTCTTC
CSATVRRASYNEQFF
>TRBD1|many|TRBJ2-2|TRBV19
TGTGCCAGCAGCCCCGGGACAGCGAACACCGGGGAGCTGTTTTTT
CASSPGTANTGELFF
>NA|NA|TRBJ2-7|TRBV5-1
TGCGCCAGCAGCTTGGGTCCCTCCTACGAGCAGTCCTTC
CASSLGPSYEQSF
>TRBD1|NA|TRBJ1-5|TRBV27
TGTGCCAGCAGTCTATCAGGGGGCGGTCAGCCCCAGCATTTT
CASSLSGGGQPQHF
>NA|NA|TRBJ1-6|TRBV5-1
TGCGCCAGCAGCTTGGACAGGGCGATTCGTAATTCACCCCTCCACTTT
CASSLDRAIRNSPLHF
>NA|many|TRBJ2-7|TRBV4-2
TGTGCCAGCAGCCAGGACGAACCGGGGCCCTACGAGCAGTACTTC
CASSQDEPGPYEQYF
>TRBD2|few|TRBJ2-7|TRBV7-6
TGTGCCAGCAGCTCCACTAGCGGGATGGGGGGCGAGCAGTACTTC
CASSSTSGMGGEQYF
>NA|NA|TRBJ1-2|TRBV27
TGTGCCAGCAGTTTAGGAACCGGGTCCCGATATTTTTATGGCTACACCTTC
CASSLGTGSRYFYGYTF
>NA|NA|TRBJ1-1|TRBV29-1
TGCAGCGTTGAAGGGGGGAACACTGAAGCTTTCTTT
CSVEGGNTEAFF
>NA|NA|TRBJ2-3|TRBV6-2/TRBV6-3
TGTGCCAGCAGTTACTTTGGTGGGGCAGATACGCAGTATTTT
CASSYFGGADTQYF
>TRBD1|NA|TRBJ1-2|TRBV10-2
TGCGCCAGCAGTGTAACAGGGGAGGTCTATGGCTACACCTTC
CASSVTGEVYGYTF
>NA|NA|TRBJ2-1|TRBV7-9
TGTGCCAGCAGCACACCCGATCGACAAGGGGGCAATGAGCAGTTCTTC
CASSTPDRQGGNEQFF
>NA|few|TRBJ1-4|TRBV15
TGTGCCACCAGCAGGGGGGCGCCCTCAACTAATGAAAAACTGTTTTTT
CATSRGAPSTNEKLFF
>NA|many|TRBJ1-2|TRBV11-2
TGTGCCAGCAGCTTGGAGGACGCGAGGGGCTACACCTTC
CASSLEDARGYTF
>NA|NA|TRBJ1-1|TRBV6-5
TGTGCCAGCAGTTACGGCGGCTACACTGAAGCTTTCTTT
CASSYGGYTEAFF
>NA|many|TRBJ2-3|TRBV7-9
TGTGCCAGCAGCTGGGGGTCTACCACAGATACGCAGTATTTT
CASSWGSTTDTQYF
>NA|many|TRBJ2-1|TRBV20-1
TGCAGTGCTAGATCCGAAGCGGGTCCCTCCTACAATGAGCAGTTCTTC
CSARSEAGPSYNEQFF
>NA|few|TRBJ1-3|TRBV2
TGTGCCAGCAGTGAGGGAATTGGAAACACCATATATTTT
CASSEGIGNTIYF
>TRBD1|many|TRBJ2-5|TRBV28
TGTGCCAGCGGATACAGGGGAGAGACCCAGTACTTC
CASGYRGETQYF
>TRBD2|many|TRBJ2-1|TRBV7-2
TGTGCCAGCAGCTCCCTACTAGCGGGGCCTTACAATGAGCAGTTCTTC
CASSSLLAGPYNEQFF